The present T cell receptor beta chain was sequenced within a study of OX40 agonist ivuxolimab in advanced cancers. Study details: Patients' therapy was ivuxolimab, an antibody that acts as an agonist of OX40 (CD134). Patients were treated with intravenous ivuxolimab, dosed at 0.01 to 10 mg/kg and infused every 2 weeks. Study-wide points: Near-lowest levels of clonal expansion characterized partial responders at 0.1-3.0 mg/kg.

Blood draws occurred at baseline, cycle 4 day 1, and cycle 7 day 1. Only in-frame clones appear in the TCRdb table, and some are missing; sequencing was by immunoSEQ multiplex PCR. The sample has more than 35,000 clones, around 84% seen once. Note on this clone: Antigen specificity is unknown.

With 0 bases removed from V and 6 bases from J, the gap between germline ends came to 6 bases. The CDR3 is 14 residues long. The germline gives CDR1 SEHNR, CDR2 FQNEAQ (reference sequence). This receptor was identified in an adult with an advanced solid tumor such as melanoma, head and neck, liver or kidney cancer. The sample consisted of CD4+ or CD8+ T cells sorted from blood, taken in a trial of the OX40 agonist ivuxolimab. V usage is TRBV7-9 and J usage is TRBJ1-6, with D unresolved. CDR3 DNA sequence: TGTGCCAGCAGCTTAGCCCAAACTAATTCACCCCTCCACTTT. Translating it yields CASSLAQTNSPLHF. Using reference TRBV7-9 and TRBJ1-6 for the parts outside the CDR3, the full variable domain is DTGVSQNPRHKITKRGQNVTFRCDPISEHNRLYWYRQTLGQGPEFLTYFQNEAQLEKSRLLSDRFSAERPKGSFSTLEIQRTEQGDSAMYLCASSLAQTNSPLHFGNGTRLTVT.